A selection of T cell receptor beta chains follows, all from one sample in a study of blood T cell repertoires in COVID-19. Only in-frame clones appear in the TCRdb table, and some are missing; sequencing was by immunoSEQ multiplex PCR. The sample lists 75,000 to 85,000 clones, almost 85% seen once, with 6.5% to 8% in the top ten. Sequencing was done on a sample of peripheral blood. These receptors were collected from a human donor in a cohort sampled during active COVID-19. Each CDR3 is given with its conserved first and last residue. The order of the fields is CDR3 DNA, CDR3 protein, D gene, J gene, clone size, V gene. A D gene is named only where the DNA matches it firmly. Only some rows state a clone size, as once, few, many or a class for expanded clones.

TGTGCCAGCAGCTTGGAGGTCCAAGGCTACACCTTC | CASSLEVQGYTF | - | TRBJ1-2 | - | TRBV7-9
TGTGCCAGCTCACTTCGGACAGGGGGGGTCATAGATACGCAGTATTTT | CASSLRTGGVIDTQYF | TRBD1 | TRBJ2-3 | - | TRBV18
TGTGCCAGCAGCTGGGCCCCGACGCGTCACAATGAGCAGTTCTTC | CASSWAPTRHNEQFF | - | TRBJ2-1 | once | TRBV7-3
TGTGCCAGCAGTGAAAACGTCTCGCGAGCTTTCTTT | CASSENVSRAFF | - | TRBJ1-1 | - | TRBV6-1
TGTGCCAGCAGCGTTGGCCATAATAGCAATCAGCCCCAGCATTTT | CASSVGHNSNQPQHF | - | TRBJ1-5 | - | TRBV9
TGTGCCAGTAGTATAGCGTCGGGCTTT | CASSIASGF | - | TRBJ1-1 | - | TRBV19
TGCGCCAGGGAGGAAGTCGGACTGGGGAATGAAAAACTGTTTTTT | CAREEVGLGNEKLFF | - | TRBJ1-4 | once | TRBV10-1
TGTGTCAGCTCACCGGACACTGGGGCCTCACCCCTCCACTTT | CVSSPDTGASPLHF | - | TRBJ1-6 | - | TRBV18
TGTGCCAGCAGTTACTCGACAGCTTCCTACGAGCAGTACTTC | CASSYSTASYEQYF | - | TRBJ2-7 | once | TRBV6-2/TRBV6-3
TGTGCCAGCAGCCAGCTGGCGGGGGGACGGGATACGCAGTATTTT | CASSQLAGGRDTQYF | TRBD2 | TRBJ2-3 | once | TRBV7-6
TGTGCCAGTATGAGGACTGGCAACAATGAGCAGTTCTTC | CASMRTGNNEQFF | - | TRBJ2-1 | once | TRBV19
TGCGCCAGCAGCTCCGGGACAGGGGGCTACGAGCAGTACTTC | CASSSGTGGYEQYF | TRBD1 | TRBJ2-7 | - | TRBV5-1
TGTGCCAGCTCACTAATGGAGGGTCAGCCCCAGCATTTT | CASSLMEGQPQHF | - | TRBJ1-5 | - | TRBV18